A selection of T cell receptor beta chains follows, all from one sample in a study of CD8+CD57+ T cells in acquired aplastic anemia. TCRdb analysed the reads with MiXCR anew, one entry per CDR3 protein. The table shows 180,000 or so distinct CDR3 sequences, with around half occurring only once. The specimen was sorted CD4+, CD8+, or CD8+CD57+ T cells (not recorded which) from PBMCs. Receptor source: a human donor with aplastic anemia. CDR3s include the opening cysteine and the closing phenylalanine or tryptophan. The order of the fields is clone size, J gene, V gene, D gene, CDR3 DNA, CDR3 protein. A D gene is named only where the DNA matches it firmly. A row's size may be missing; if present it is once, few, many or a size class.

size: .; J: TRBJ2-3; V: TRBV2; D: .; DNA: TGTGCCAGCAGTGAGAGGGGTGCGGGAGATACGCAGTATTTT; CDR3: CASSERGAGDTQYF
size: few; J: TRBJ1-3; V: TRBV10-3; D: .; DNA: TGTGCCATCAGAGAGTGGACAGACTCTGGAAACACCATATATTTT; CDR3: CAIREWTDSGNTIYF
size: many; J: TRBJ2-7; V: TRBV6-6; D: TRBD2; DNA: TGTGCCAGCAGTTACGGGGGGGTCCTCGAGCAGTACTTC; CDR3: CASSYGGVLEQYF
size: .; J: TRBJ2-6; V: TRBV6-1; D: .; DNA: TGTGCCAGCACCACGGGGGAATCTGGGGCCAACGTCCTGACTTTC; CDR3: CASTTGESGANVLTF
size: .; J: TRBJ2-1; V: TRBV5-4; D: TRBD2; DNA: TGTACCAGCAGCTTGGGACTAGCGGGGGCGGGGAATGAGCAGTTCTTC; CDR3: CTSSLGLAGAGNEQFF
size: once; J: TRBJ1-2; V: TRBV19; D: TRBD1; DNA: TGTGCCAGTAGTACCGGGACAGGGGGCTACACCTTC; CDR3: CASSTGTGGYTF
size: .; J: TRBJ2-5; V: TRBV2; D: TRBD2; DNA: TGTGCCAGCTCGGGACTAGCGGGAAGTCAAGAGACCCAGTACTTC; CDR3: CASSGLAGSQETQYF
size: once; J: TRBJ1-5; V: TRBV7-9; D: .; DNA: TGTGCCAGCAGCCAAGAGGGTAACAATCAGCCCCAGCATTTT; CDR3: CASSQEGNNQPQHF
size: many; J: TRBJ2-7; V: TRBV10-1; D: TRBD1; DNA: TGCGCCAGCAGTGAAAGGGATCCGACAGGGAACGGCTACGAGCAGTACTTC; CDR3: CASSERDPTGNGYEQYF
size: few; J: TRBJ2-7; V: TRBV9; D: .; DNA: TGTGCCAGCAGCGTAGGCGGTTACGAGCAGTACTTC; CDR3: CASSVGGYEQYF
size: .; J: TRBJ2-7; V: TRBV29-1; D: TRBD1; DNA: TGCAGCGTTGGAAGTAGGATAGGGGGCGGCGAGCAGTACTTC; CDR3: CSVGSRIGGGEQYF
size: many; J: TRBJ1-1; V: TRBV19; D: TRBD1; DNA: TGTGCCAGTAGTATCACAGGGGCAGGCACTGAAGCTTTCTTT; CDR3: CASSITGAGTEAFF
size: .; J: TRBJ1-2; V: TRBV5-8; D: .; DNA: TGTGCCAGCAGTCATCGGGCCACCGGGGGCTATGGCTACACCTTC; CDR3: CASSHRATGGYGYTF
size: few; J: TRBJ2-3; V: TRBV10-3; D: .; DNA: TGTGCCATCAGTGAGACTATAGCGGTAAGGACAGATACGCAGTATTTT; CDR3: CAISETIAVRTDTQYF
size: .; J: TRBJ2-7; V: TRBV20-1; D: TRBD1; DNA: TGCAGTGCTAGGCACGACAGGGGCTCTTCCTACGAGCAGTACTTC; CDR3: CSARHDRGSSYEQYF
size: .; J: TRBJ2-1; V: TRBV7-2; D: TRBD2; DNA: TGTGCCAGCAGCCTAGCGGGATTGGGGGGTGAGCAGTTCTTC; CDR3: CASSLAGLGGEQFF
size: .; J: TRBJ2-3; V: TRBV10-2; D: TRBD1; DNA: TGCGCCAGCACCCTGGACAGGCCGGCTACGCAGTATTTT; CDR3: CASTLDRPATQYF
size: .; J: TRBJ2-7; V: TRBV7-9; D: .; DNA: TGTGCCAGCAGCTTAGGGGACGGAAGCTCCTACGAGCAGTACTTC; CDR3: CASSLGDGSSYEQYF
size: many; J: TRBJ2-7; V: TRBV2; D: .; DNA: TGTGCCAGCAGGGTTGGTTTGGCAAAACGGTACGAGCAGTACTTC; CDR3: CASRVGLAKRYEQYF
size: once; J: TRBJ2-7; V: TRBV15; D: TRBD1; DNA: TGTGCCACCCGCGACAGGGAGAGAACCTACGAGCAGTACTTC; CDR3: CATRDRERTYEQYF
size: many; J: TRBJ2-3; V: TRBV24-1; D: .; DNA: TGTGCCACCAGTGTAACGGGAGGCACAGATACGCAGTATTTT; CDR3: CATSVTGGTDTQYF
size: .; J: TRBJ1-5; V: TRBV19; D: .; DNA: TGTGCCAGTAGTATGGGCCGGGACACCAATCAGCCCCAGCATTTT; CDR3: CASSMGRDTNQPQHF
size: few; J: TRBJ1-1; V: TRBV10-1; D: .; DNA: TGCGCCAGCAGTGAAACCTCTCAAAGAACTGAAGCTTTCTTT; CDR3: CASSETSQRTEAFF
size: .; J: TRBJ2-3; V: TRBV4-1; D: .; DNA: TGCGCCAGCAGCCAAGAATCTATAGGAGATACGCAGTATTTT; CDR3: CASSQESIGDTQYF
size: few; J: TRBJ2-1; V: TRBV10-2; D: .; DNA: TGCGCCAGCAGTGTATCGTTAAATGAGCAGTTCTTC; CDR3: CASSVSLNEQFF
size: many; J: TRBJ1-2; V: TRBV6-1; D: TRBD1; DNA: TGTGCCAGCGCCCTGACAGGGATCTATGGCTACACCTTC; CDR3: CASALTGIYGYTF
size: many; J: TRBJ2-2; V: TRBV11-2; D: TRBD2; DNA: TGTGCCAGCAGAACGTCGCGGGAGGGCGGGGAGCTGTTTTTT; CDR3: CASRTSREGGELFF
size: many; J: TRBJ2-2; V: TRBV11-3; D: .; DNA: TGTGCCAGCAGCTTGAATAGGTTGGCCGGGGAGCTGTTTTTT; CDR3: CASSLNRLAGELFF
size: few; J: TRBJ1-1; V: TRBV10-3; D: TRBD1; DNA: TGTGCCATATGGACAGGGAGCACTGAAGCTTTCTTT; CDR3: CAIWTGSTEAFF
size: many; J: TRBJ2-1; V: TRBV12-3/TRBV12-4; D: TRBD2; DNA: TGTGCCAGCAGGGCTAGCGGGAGAAATGAGCAGTTCTTC; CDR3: CASRASGRNEQFF
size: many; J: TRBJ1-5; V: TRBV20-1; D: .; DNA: TGCAGTGCTAGAGAAAACAGGGATCAGCCCCAGCATTTT; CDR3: CSARENRDQPQHF
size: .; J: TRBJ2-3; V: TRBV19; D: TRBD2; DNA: TGTGCCAGTAGCAATAGCGGGAGAGGGTCAGATACGCAGTATTTT; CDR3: CASSNSGRGSDTQYF
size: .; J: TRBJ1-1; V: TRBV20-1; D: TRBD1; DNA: TGCAGTGCTAGAGCCTTGGACAGGGAGAACACTGAAGCTTTCTTT; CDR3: CSARALDRENTEAFF
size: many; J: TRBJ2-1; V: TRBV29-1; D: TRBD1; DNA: TGCAGCGTTGAGACCGGGACAGCGAGCAATGAGCAGTTCTTC; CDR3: CSVETGTASNEQFF
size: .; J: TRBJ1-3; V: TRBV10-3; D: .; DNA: TGTGCCACCACCGGAGGGGAAAACTCTGGAAACACCATATATTTT; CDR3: CATTGGENSGNTIYF
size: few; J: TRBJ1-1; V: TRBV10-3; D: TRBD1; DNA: TGTGCCATCAGAGGACAGGGATTGGGCACTGAAGCTTTCTTT; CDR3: CAIRGQGLGTEAFF
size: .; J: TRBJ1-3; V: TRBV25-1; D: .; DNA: TGTGCCAGCAGCCAGGACACTAGCTCTGGAAACACCATATATTTT; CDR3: CASSQDTSSGNTIYF
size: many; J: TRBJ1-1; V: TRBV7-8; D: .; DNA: TGTGCCAGCAGCTTAAATCCGGGCTCCGGGAACACTGAAGCTTTCTTT; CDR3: CASSLNPGSGNTEAFF
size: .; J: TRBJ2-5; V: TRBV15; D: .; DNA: TGTGCCACCAGCAGAGATGGGTCAGTTCAAGAGACCCAGTACTTC; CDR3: CATSRDGSVQETQYF
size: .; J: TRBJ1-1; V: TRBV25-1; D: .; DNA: TGTGCCAGCACAGGGAGACAGTCTGAAGCTTTCTTT; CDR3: CASTGRQSEAFF
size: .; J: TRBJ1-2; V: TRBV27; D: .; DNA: TGTGCCAGCAGTTGGGGCCCTCAGTATGGCTACACCTTC; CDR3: CASSWGPQYGYTF
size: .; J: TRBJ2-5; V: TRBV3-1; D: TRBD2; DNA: TGTGCCAGCAGCCAAAGCGCACTAGCGGGCCAAGAGACCCAGTACTTC; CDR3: CASSQSALAGQETQYF
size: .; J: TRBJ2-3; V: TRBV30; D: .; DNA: TGTGCCTGGAGGTGGGGAGGGGGTGCAGATACGCAGTATTTT; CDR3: CAWRWGGGADTQYF
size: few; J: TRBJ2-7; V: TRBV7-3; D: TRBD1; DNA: TGTGCCAGCAGCGCTGGACAGGGAAGGGGTGAGGAGCAGTACTTC; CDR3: CASSAGQGRGEEQYF
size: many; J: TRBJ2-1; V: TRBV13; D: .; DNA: TGTGCCAGCAGCTACTGGACAGAAGGAAGCCAGCAGTTCTTC; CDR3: CASSYWTEGSQQFF
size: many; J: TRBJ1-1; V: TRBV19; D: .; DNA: TGTGCCAGTAGTAGTGGGGTCGATCTCACTGAAGCTTTCTTT; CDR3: CASSSGVDLTEAFF
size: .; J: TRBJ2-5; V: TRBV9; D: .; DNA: TGTGCCAGCAGCGTAGGGGCGGCCTACCAAGAGACCCAGTACTTC; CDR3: CASSVGAAYQETQYF
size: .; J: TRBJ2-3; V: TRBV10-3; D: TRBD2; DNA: TGTGCCATCAGTAAGACTAGCGGGGGGGCCCCGGGAGATACGCAGTATTTT; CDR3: CAISKTSGGAPGDTQYF